This T cell receptor beta chain derives from a study of blood T cell repertoires in COVID-19. Study information: Sample material is recorded as cDNA or gDNA derived from T cells, B-cell-depleted T cells, or PBMCs.

The study recruited exposed participants who had met a COVID-19 case within 2 weeks before entry. Authors' analysis steps: Amplifying reference gene primers gave estimates of nucleated cell counts. Assay used: immunoSEQ multiplex PCR; TCRdb lists only in-frame clones, some missing. For V, J and clone size, that table is used; D and trimming come from the DNA. The sample includes 250,000 to 300,000 clones, approximately 82% of them seen just once. The CDR3 contains 12 residues. Trimming pared 4 bases from V and 4 bases from J, leaving 7 bases between. Germline V CDR1 and CDR2: MNHEY, SMNVEV (reference sequence).

Sequenced input: PBMCs or T cells enriched from blood (not recorded which). The rearrangement uses TRBV27 and TRBJ1-2, with D perhaps TRBD1 (6 bases). The sequence came from a man aged 40-50 years who had been exposed to COVID-19. As DNA, the CDR3 is TGTGCCAGCAGTTCAGGGGCCTATGGCTACACCTTC. It translates to CASSSGAYGYTF.